Here is one T cell receptor (beta chain) with its context. Its specificity is not known. The data belong to a study of CD8+CD57+ T cells in acquired aplastic anemia. Study overall: Sorted CD4+ and CD8+ cells yielded about 2.9 ug of DNA on average. Among healthy donors, CD4+ cells averaged about 9.9 million reads. Study-level points and caveats: Roughly 28 was the count of CD8+ CDR3 sequences that patients shared with controls. Significance was not reached for CD8+ Simpson's diversity between patients and controls.

This CDR3 has 15 amino acids. Trimming cost V 5 bases and J 4 bases, with 18 bases left between them. The germline CDR1 and CDR2 sequences are SEHNR and FQNEAQ (reference sequence). Using genomic DNA as the template, TCR beta VDJ and CDR3 profiling was carried out. TCRdb reanalysed the reads using MiXCR and keeps one entry per CDR3 protein. The data contain 400,000 to 450,000 distinct CDR3 sequences, 65% to 80% of them singletons. The sample was sorted CD4+, CD8+, or CD8+CD57+ T cells (not recorded which) from PBMCs. This receptor was taken from a human donor in good health, serving as a control. The chain recombines TRBV7-9 with TRBJ2-7; TRBD1 is a possible D gene (6 bases). The CDR3 DNA reads as TGTGCCAGCAGCCCCCATCGGGACAAGCGATACGAGCAGTACTTC. It is translated as CASSPHRDKRYEQYF.